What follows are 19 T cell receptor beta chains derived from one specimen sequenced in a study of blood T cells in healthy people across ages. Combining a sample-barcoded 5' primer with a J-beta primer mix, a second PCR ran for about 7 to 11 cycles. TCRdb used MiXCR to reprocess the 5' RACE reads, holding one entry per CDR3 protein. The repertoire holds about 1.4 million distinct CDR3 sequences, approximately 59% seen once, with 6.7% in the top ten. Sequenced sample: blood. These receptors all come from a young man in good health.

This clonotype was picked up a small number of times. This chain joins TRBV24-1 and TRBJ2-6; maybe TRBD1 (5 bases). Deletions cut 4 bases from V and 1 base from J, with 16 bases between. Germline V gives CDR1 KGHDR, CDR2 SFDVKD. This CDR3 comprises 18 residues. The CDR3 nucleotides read TGTGCCACCAGTGACCCGGAAAGGGGCAAATCTGGGGCCAACGTCCTGACTTTC. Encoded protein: CATSDPERGKSGANVLTF.

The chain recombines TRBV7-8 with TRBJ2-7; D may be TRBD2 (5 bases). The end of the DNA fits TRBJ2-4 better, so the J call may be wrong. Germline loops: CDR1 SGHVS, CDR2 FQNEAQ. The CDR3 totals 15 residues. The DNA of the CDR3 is TGTGCCAGCAGCTTAGTACGGGGATCCGGAAACATTCAGTACTTC. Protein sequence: CASSLVRGSGNIQYF.

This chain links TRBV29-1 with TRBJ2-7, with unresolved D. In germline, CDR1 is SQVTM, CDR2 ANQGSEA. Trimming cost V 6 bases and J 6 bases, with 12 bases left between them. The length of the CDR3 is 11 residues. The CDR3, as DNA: TGCAGCGTGAGTACCCCCTCCGAGCAGTACTTC. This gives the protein CSVSTPSEQYF.

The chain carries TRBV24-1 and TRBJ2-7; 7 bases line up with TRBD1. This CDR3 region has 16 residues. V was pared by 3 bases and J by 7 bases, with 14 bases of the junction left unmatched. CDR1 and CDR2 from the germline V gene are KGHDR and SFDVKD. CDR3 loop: CATSDNRDSPLGEQYF. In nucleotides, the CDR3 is TGTGCCACCAGTGATAACCGGGACAGCCCCCTTGGGGAGCAGTACTTC.

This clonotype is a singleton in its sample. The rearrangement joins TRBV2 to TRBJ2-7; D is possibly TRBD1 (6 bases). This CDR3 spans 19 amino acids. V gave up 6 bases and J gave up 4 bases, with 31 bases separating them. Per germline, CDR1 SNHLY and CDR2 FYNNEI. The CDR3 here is CASRKQGNGPDGAGYEQYF. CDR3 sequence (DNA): TGTGCCAGCAGAAAACAGGGAAACGGACCCGACGGCGCAGGGTACGAGCAGTACTTC.

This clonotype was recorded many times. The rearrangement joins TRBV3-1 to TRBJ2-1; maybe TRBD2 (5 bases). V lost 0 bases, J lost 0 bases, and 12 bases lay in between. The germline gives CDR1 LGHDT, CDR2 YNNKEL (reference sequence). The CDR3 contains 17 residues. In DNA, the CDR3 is TGTGCCAGCAGCCAAGACGTAGCGCCGAGCTCCTACAATGAGCAGTTCTTC. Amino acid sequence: CASSQDVAPSSYNEQFF.

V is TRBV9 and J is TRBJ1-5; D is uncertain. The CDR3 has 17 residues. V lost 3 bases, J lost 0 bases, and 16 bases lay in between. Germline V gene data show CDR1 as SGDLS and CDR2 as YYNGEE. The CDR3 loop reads CASSAGTGANSNQPQHF. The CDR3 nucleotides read TGTGCCAGCAGCGCCGGTACTGGTGCGAATAGCAATCAGCCCCAGCATTTT.

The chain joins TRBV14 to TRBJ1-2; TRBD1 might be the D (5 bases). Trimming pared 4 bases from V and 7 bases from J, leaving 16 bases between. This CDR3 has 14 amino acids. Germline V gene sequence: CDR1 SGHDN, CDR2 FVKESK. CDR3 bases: TGTGCCAGCAGCCTTACGGGGGGATTCTGTGGCTACACCTTC. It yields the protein CASSLTGGFCGYTF. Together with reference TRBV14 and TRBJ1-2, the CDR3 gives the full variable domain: EAGVTQFPSHSVIEKGQTVTLRCDPISGHDNLYWYRRVMGKEIKFLLHFVKESKQDESGMPNNRFLAERTGGTYSTLKVQPAELEDSGVYFCASSLTGGFCGYTFGSGTRLTVV.

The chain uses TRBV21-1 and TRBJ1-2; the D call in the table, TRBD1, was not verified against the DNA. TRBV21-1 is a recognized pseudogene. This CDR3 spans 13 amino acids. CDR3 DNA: TGTGCCACCGCGGACAGTCTCTTAGGGGGCTACACCTTC. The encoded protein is CATADSLLGGYTF.

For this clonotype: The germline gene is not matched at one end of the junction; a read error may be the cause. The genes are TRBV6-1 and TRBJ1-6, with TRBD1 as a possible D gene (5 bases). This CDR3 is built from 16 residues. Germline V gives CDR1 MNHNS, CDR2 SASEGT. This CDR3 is CASSVGASSLNSPHHF. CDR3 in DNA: TGTGCCAGCAGTGTCGGGGCAAGCTCCTTAAATTCACCCCACCACTTT.

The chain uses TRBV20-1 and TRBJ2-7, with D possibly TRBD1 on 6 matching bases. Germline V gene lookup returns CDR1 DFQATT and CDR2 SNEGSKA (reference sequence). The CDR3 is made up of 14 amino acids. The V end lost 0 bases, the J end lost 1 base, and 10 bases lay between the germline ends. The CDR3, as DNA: TGCAGTGCTAGAGAGGGGGCAGGATCCTACGAGCAGTACTTC. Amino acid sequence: CSAREGAGSYEQYF.

CDR3 sequence (DNA): TGCAGCGTCACAGGGTCTGGGGCCAACGTCCTGACTTTC. Translation: CSVTGSGANVLTF. The gene calls are TRBV29-1 and TRBJ2-6, with a possible D match to TRBD1 (6 bases). V lost 6 bases and J 1 base, leaving 7 bases between the germline ends. CDR3 length equals 13 residues. Germline values: CDR1 SQVTM, CDR2 ANQGSEA.

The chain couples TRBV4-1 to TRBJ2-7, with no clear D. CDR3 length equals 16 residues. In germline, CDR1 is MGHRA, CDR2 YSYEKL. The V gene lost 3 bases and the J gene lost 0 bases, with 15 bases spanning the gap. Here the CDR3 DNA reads TGCGCCAGCAGCCAGGATCTCGGGCGGAGCTCCTACGAGCAGTACTTC. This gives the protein CASSQDLGRSSYEQYF.

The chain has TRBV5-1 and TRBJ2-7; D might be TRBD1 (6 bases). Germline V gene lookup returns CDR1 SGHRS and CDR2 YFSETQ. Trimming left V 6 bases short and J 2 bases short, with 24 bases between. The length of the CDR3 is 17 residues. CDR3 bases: TGCGCCAGCACTTACTTCTCAGGGACACTCGGAGCCTACGAGCAGTACTTC. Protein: CASTYFSGTLGAYEQYF.

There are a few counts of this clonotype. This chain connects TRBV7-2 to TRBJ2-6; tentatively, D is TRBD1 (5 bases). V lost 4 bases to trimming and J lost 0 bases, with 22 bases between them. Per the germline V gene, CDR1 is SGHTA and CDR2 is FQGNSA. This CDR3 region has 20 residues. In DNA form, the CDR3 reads TGTGCCAGCAGCTCCCCCCGAACAGGCGCGTATAGCTCTGGGGCCAACGTCCTGACTTTC. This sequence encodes CASSSPRTGAYSSGANVLTF.

CDR3 amino acids: CASSPTGQGVEQYF. The CDR3 DNA is TGTGCCAGCTCTCCCACGGGGCAGGGTGTCGAGCAGTACTTC. This sequence joins TRBV18 and TRBJ2-7; D is perhaps TRBD1 or TRBD2 (5 bases each). The V and J ends lost 6 bases and 6 bases respectively, with 18 bases between them. Germline lookup yields CDR1 KGHSH and CDR2 LQKENI. The CDR3 totals 14 residues.

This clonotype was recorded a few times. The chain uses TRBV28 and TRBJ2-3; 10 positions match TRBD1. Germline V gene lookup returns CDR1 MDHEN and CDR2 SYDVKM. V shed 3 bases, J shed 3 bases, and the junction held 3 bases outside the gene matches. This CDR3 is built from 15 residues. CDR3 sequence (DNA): TGTGCCAGCAGTTTCCGGGACAGGGGAACAGATACGCAGTATTTT. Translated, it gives CASSFRDRGTDTQYF. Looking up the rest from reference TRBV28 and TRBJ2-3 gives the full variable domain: DVKVTQSSRYLVKRTGEKVFLECVQDMDHENMFWYRQDPGLGLRLIYFSYDVKMKEKGDIPEGYSVSREKKERFSLILESASTNQTSMYLCASSFRDRGTDTQYFGPGTRLTVL.

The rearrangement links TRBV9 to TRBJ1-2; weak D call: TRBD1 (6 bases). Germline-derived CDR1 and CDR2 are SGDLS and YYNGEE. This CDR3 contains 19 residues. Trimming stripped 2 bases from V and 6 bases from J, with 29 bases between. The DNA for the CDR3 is TGTGCCAGCAGCGTCGCCCCCGGTGACAGGATGGGACCGGCTGATGGCTACACCTTC. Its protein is CASSVAPGDRMGPADGYTF.

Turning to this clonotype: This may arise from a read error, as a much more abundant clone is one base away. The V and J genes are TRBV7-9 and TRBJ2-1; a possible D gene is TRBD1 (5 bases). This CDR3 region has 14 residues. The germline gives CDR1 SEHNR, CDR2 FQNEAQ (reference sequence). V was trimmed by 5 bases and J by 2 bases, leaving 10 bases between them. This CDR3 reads CASSRQSPYNEQFF. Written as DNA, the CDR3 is TGTGCCAGCAGCCGACAGAGCCCCTACAATGAGCAGTTCTTC.